The clone carrying this TCR beta chain was observed a few times. The data belong to a study of control samples from healthy donors and cancer patients. V gave up 7 bases and J gave up 8 bases, with 14 bases separating them. The CDR3 is made up of 13 amino acids. Some clones are missing from TCRdb's copy, which holds only in-frame ones; the method was immunoSEQ multiplex PCR. This sample yields about 150,000 clones, of which about 94% are seen a single time; 5% to 6.5% belongs to the top ten. This sequence joins TRBV12-3 or TRBV12-4 and TRBJ1-4; possible D gene TRBD1, 5 bases. This clonotype was obtained from a man aged 40-49 years in good health. Material: blood. Here the CDR3 reads CASTRWGREKLFF. The DNA for the CDR3 is TGTGCCAGCACCCGATGGGGGAGGGAAAAACTGTTTTTT.